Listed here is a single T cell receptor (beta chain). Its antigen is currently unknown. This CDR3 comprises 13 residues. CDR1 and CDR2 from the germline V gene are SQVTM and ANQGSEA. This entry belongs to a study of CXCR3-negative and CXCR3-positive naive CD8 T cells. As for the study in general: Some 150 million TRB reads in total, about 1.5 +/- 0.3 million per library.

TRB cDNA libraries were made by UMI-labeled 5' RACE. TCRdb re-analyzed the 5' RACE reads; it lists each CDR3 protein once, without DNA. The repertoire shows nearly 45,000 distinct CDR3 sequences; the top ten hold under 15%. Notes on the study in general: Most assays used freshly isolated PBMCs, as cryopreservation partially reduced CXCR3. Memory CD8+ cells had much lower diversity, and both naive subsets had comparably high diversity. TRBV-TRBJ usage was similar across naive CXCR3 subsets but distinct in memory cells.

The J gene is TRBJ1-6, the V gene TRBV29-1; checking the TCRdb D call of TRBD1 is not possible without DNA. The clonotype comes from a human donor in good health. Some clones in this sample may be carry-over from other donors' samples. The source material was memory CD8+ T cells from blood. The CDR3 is CSVLTATNSPLHF.